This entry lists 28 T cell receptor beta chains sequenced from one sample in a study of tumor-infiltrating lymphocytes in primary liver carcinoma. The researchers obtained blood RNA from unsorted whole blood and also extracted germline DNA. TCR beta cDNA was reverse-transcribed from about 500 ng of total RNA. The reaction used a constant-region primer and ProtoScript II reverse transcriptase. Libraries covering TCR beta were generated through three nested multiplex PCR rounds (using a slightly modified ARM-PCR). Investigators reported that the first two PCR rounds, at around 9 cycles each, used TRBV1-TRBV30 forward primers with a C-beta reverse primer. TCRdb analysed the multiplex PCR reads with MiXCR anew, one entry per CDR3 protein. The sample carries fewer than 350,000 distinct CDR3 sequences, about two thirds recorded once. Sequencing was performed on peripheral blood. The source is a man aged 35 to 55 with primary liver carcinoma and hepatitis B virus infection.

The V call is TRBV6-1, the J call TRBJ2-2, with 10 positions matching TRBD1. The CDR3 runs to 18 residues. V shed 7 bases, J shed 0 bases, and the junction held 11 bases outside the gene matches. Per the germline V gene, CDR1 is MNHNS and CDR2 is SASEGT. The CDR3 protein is CASTARDRGSANTGELFF. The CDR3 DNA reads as TGTGCCAGCACCGCGCGGGACAGGGGCTCCGCGAACACCGGGGAGCTGTTTTTT.

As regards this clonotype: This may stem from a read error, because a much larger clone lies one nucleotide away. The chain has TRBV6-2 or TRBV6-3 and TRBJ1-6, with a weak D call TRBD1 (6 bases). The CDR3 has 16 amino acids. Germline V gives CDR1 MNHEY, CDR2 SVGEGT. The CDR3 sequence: CASTNDRVPGDSPLNF. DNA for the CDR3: TGTGCCAGCACCAATGATAGAGTCCCAGGGGATTCACCCCTCAACTTT.

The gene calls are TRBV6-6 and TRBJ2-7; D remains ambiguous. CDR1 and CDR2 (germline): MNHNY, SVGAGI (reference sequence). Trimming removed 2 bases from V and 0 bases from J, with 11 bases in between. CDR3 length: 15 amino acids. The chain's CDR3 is CASSYLSWTSYEQYF. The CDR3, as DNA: TGTGCCAGCAGTTACCTATCTTGGACCTCCTACGAGCAGTACTTC.

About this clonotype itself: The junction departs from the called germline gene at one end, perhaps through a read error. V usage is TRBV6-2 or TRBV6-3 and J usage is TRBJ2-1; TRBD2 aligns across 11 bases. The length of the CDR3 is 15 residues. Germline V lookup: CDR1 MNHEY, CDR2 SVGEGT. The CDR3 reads CPSFSSTSGNNEQFF. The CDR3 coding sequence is TGTCCCAGCTTCTCCTCGACTAGCGGGAACAATGAGCAGTTCTTC.

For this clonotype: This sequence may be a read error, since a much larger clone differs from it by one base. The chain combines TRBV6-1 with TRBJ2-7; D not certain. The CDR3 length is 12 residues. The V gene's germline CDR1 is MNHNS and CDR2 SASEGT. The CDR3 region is CVTRPFLYEQYF. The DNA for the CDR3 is TGTGTCACCAGACCCTTTCTCTACGAGCAGTACTTC.

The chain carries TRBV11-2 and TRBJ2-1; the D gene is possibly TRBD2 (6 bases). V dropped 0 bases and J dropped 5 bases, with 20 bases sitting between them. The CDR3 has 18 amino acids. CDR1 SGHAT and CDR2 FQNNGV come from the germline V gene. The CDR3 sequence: CASSLDSGSARSHNEQFF. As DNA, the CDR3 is TGTGCCAGCAGCTTAGATAGCGGCAGTGCACGTTCCCACAATGAGCAGTTCTTC.

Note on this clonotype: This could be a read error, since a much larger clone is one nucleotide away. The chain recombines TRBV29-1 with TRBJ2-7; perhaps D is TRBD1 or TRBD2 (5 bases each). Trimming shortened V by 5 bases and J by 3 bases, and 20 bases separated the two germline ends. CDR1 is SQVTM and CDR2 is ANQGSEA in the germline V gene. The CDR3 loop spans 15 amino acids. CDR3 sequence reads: CSVWGTRDDFYEQYF. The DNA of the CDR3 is TGCAGCGTTTGGGGCACCCGGGATGACTTCTACGAGCAGTACTTC.

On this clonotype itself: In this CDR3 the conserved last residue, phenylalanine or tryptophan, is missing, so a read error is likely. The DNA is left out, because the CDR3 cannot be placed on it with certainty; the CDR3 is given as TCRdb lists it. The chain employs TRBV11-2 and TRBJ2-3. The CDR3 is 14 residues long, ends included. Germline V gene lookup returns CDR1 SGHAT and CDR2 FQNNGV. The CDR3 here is CASSLVGSTDTQYL.

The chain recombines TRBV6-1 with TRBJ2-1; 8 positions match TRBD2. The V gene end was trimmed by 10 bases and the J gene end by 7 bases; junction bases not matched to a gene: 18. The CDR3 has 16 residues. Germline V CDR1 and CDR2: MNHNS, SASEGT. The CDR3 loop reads CANREIPGLVNNEQFF. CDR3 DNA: TGTGCCAACAGAGAAATTCCGGGACTAGTGAATAATGAGCAGTTCTTC.

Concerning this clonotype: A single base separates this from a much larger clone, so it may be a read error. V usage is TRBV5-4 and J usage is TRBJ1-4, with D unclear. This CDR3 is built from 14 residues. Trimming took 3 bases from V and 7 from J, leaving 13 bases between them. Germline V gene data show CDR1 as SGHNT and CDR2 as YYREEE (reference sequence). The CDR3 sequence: CASSSDGVGEKLFF. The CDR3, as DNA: TGTGCCAGCAGCTCCGACGGGGTTGGTGAAAAACTGTTTTTT.

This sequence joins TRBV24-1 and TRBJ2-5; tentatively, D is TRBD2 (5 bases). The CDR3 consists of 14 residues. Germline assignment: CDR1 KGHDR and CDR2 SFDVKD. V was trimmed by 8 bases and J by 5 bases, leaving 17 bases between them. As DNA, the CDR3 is TGTGCCACCACTCGGGTCGGAGGCGGCGAGACCCAGTACTTC. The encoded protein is CATTRVGGGETQYF.

CDR3 nucleotide sequence: TGCGCCAGCAGCCAAGGGGGCGGGAGCTGGCACGAGCAGTACTTC. Translated, it gives CASSQGGGSWHEQYF. The rearrangement joins TRBV4-3 to TRBJ2-7; 7 nucleotides line up with TRBD2. V lost 1 base and J lost 5; bases outside the gene matches: 8. Germline V gene lookup returns CDR1 LGHNA and CDR2 YSLEER. The CDR3 runs to 15 residues.

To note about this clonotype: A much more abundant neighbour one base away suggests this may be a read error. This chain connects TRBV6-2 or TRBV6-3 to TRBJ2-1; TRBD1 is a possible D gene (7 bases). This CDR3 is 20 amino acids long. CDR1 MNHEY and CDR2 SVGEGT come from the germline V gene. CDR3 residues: CTSDQTRTQGGAELSNEQFF. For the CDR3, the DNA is TGTACCAGCGATCAAACTAGGACTCAGGGGGGCGCTGAATTGAGCAATGAGCAGTTCTTC.

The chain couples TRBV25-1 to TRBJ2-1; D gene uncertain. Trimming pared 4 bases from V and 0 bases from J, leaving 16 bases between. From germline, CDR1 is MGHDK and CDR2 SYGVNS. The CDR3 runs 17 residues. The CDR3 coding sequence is TGTGCCAGCAGTGGTCGACGAGCGCCGAGCTCCTACAATGAGCAGTTCTTC. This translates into CASSGRRAPSSYNEQFF. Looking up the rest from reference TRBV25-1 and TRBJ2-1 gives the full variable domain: EADIYQTPRYLVIGTGKKITLECSQTMGHDKMYWYQQDPGMELHLIHYSYGVNSTEKGDLSSESTVSRIRTEHFPLTLESARPSHTSQYLCASSGRRAPSSYNEQFFGPGTRLTVL.

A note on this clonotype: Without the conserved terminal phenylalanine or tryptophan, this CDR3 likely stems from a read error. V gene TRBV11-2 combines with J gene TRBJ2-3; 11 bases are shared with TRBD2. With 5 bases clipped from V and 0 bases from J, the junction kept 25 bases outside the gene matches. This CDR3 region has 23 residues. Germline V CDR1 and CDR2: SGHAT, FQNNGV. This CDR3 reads CASSGWGLAEGPDTGPSTDTQYY. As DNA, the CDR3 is TGTGCCAGCAGCGGGTGGGGACTAGCGGAAGGCCCAGATACCGGGCCTAGCACAGATACGCAGTATTAT.

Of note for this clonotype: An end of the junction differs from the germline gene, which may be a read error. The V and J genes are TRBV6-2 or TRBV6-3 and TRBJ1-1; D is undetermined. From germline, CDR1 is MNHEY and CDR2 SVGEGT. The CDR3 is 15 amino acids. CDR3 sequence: CASSYFPRGDTDAFF. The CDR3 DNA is TGTGCCAGCAGTTACTTTCCTCGAGGTGACACTGATGCTTTCTTT.

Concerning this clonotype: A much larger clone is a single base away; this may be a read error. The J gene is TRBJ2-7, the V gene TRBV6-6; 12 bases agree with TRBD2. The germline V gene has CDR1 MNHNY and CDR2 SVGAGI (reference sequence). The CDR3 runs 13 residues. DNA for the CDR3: TGTGTCAGCGGACTAGCGGGGCACTACGAGCAGTACTTC. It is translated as CVSGLAGHYEQYF.

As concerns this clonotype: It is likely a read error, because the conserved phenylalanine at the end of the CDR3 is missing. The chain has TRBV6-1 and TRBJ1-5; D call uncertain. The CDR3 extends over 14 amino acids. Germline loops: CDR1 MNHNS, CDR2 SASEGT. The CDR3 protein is CAIRGELSNQTQHS. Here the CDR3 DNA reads TGTGCCATCCGCGGCGAGTTGAGCAATCAGACCCAGCATTCT.

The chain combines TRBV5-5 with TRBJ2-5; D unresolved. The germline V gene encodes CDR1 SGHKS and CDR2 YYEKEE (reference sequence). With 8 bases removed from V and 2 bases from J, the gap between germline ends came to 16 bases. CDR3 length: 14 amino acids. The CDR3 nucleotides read TGTGCCAGTAGCATCTGGGGAACACAAGAGACCCAGTACTTC. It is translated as CASSIWGTQETQYF.

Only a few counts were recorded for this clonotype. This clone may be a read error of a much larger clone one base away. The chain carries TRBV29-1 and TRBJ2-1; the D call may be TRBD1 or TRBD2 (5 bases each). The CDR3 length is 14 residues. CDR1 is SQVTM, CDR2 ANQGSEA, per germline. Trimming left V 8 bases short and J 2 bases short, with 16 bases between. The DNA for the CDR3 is TGCAGCATTGGAGAGGGGACCACCTACAATGAGCAGTTCTTC. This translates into CSIGEGTTYNEQFF.

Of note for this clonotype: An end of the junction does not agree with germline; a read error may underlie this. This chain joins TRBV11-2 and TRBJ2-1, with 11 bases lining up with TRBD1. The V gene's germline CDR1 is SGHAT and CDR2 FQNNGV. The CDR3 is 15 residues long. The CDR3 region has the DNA TGTGCCGGCAGCTTAGGGACAGGGGGTTACAATGAGCAGTTCTTC. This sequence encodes CAGSLGTGGYNEQFF.

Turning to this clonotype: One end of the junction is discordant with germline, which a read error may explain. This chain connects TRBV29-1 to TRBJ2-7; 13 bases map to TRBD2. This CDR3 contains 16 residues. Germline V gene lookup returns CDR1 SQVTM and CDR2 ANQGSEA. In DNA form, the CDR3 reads TGCAGCGTTTGTCTTACTAGCGGGAGGGCCACCGGCGAGCAATACTTC. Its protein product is CSVCLTSGRATGEQYF.

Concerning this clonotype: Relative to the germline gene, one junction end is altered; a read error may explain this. CDR3 DNA sequence: TGTGCCATCAGCATAGAACAGGGCCGGGGAACTGGAGCTTTCTTT. Translated: CAISIEQGRGTGAFF. The gene calls are TRBV11-2 and TRBJ1-1; D possibly corresponds to TRBD1 (6 bases). The CDR3 covers 15 residues. Germline CDR1 and CDR2: SGHAT and FQNNGV.

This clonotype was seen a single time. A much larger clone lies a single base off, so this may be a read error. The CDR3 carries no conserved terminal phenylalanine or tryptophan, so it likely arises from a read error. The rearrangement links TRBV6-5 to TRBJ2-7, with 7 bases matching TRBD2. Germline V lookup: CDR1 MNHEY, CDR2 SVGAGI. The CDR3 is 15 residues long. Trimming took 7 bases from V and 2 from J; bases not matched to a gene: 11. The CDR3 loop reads CASMWTRGTTYEQYS. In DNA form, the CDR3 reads TGTGCCAGCATGTGGACTAGAGGAACCACCTACGAGCAGTACTCC.

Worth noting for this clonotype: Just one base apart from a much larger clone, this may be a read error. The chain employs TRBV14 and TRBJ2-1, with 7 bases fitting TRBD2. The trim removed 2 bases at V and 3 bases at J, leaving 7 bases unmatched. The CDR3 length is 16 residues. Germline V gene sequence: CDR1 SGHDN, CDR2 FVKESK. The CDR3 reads CASSQLLGGFYNEQFF. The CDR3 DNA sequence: TGTGCCAGCAGCCAATTACTCGGGGGGTTCTACAATGAGCAGTTCTTC.

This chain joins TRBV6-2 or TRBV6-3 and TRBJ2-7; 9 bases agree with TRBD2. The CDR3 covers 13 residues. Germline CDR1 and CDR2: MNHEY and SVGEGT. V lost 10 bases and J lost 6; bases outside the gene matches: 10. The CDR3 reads CANRNSGSGEQYF. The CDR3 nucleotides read TGTGCCAATAGAAATAGCGGGAGCGGCGAGCAGTACTTC.

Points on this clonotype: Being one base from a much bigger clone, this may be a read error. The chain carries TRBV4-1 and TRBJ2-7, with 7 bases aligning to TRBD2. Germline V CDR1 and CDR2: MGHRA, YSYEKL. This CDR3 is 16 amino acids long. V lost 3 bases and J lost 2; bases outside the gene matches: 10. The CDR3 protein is CASSHEGGRETYEQYF. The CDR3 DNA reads TGCGCCAGCAGCCATGAAGGTGGGAGGGAAACCTACGAGCAGTACTTC.

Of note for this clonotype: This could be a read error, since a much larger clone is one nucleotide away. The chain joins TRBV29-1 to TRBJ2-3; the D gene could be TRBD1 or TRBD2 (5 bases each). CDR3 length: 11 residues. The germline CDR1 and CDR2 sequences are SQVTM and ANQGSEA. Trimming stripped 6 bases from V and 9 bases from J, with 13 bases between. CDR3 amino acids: CSVRGGVTQYF. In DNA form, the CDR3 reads TGCAGCGTGAGGGGTGGTGTGACGCAGTATTTT.